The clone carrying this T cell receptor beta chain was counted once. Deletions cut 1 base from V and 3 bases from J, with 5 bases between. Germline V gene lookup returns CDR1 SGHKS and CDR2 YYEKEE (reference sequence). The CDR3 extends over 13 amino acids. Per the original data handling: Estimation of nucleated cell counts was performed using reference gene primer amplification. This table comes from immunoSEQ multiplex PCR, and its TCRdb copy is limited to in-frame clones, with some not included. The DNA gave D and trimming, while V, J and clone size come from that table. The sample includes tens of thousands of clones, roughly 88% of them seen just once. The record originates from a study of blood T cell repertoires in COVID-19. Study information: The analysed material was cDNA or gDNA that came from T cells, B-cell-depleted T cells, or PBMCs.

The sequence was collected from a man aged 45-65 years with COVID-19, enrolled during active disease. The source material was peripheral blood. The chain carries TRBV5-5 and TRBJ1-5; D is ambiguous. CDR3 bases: TGTGCCAGCAGCTTGTTGGCCAATCAGCCCCAGCATTTT. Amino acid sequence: CASSLLANQPQHF.